This T cell receptor beta chain was documented in a study of control samples from healthy donors and cancer patients. Germline lookup yields CDR1 LGHNT and CDR2 FRNRAP. V was pared by 1 base and J by 9 bases, with 6 bases of the junction left unmatched. This CDR3 spans 15 amino acids. TCRdb keeps only in-frame clones here, not all; method: immunoSEQ multiplex PCR. The sample lists some 120,000 clones; approximately 94% were seen once. The source of this sequence is a man over 45 with head and neck cancer. The V call is TRBV12-5, the J call TRBJ2-1; 10 bases match TRBD1. The sequenced sample consisted of PBMCs. CDR3 sequence: CASGLARDRGGEQFF. Written as DNA, the CDR3 is TGTGCTAGTGGTTTGGCCCGGGACAGGGGCGGTGAGCAGTTCTTC.